The table lists the clone carrying this T cell receptor (beta chain) with many counts. Its antigen is not identified. This entry comes from a study of neurological immune-mediated disorders. Study summary: About 90% of the 34 multiple sclerosis patients had relapsing-remitting disease; 3 had secondary progressive. Regarding the study as a whole: The repertoires of 18 of 34 multiple sclerosis patients were placed by phylogenetic grouping in a single related-CDR3 cluster, which may be a signature. None of the CDR3 amino acid sequences found in expanded clones was shared across subjects. This suggests that the TCR-beta repertoires were private in all groups.

TCRdb re-called the 5' RACE reads through MiXCR, storing one row per CDR3 protein. The table has about 32,000 distinct CDR3 sequences, 3.8% seen once. The V gene lost 3 bases and the J gene lost 3 bases, with 10 bases spanning the gap. The CDR3 is 14 amino acids. Looked up from germline, CDR1 is KGHSH and CDR2 is LQKENI. The specimen was PBMCs. The chain couples TRBV18 to TRBJ2-3, with a tentative D call TRBD1 (5 bases). This sequence originates from a man younger than 45 with multiple sclerosis. The CDR3 DNA sequence: TGTGCCAGCTCACCGGTAGGGGCGACAGATACGCAGTATTTT. This translates into CASSPVGATDTQYF.